Below are 25 T cell receptor beta chains sequenced from a single sample in a study of cytomegalovirus exposure and HLA in healthy donors. The study ran its PCR with 60 Vbeta and 13 Jbeta primers. Using immunoSEQ multiplex PCR, the repertoire was profiled, and TCRdb retains in-frame clones only, with some absent. The sample carries 55,000 to 80,000 clones, 65% to 90% recorded once. The sequenced sample was PBMCs. These receptors were taken from a female donor in good health and CMV-seronegative.

This chain links TRBV9 with TRBJ2-6; D is unclear. From germline, CDR1 is SGDLS and CDR2 YYNGEE. The ends were cut back, 4 bases at V and 0 bases at J, with 8 bases in the middle. This CDR3 is 15 amino acids long. Here the CDR3 DNA reads TGTGCCAGCAGCCGCGGTAGCTCTGGGGCCAACGTCCTGACTTTC. It yields the protein CASSRGSSGANVLTF. Supplemented by reference TRBV9 and TRBJ2-6, the full variable domain reads DSGVTQTPKHLITATGQRVTLRCSPRSGDLSVYWYQQSLDQGLQFLIQYYNGEERAKGNILERFSAQQFPDLHSELNLSSLELGDSALYFCASSRGSSGANVLTFGAGSRLTVL.

The chain links TRBV19 to TRBJ1-2; 12 nucleotides align to TRBD1. The CDR3 has 14 residues. Germline lookup yields CDR1 LNHDA and CDR2 SQIVND (reference sequence). J lost 8 bases, V lost 6 bases, and 7 bases had no gene match. The CDR3, as DNA: TGTGCCAGTAGCCGGGACAGGGGGCAAGGCGGCTACACCTTC. This gives the protein CASSRDRGQGGYTF.

This clone showed up just once. This chain joins TRBV14 and TRBJ1-1; D might be TRBD1 (5 bases). The V gene's germline CDR1 is SGHDN and CDR2 FVKESK. V dropped 3 bases and J dropped 7 bases, with 12 bases sitting between them. This CDR3 is 13 amino acids long. The CDR3: CASSHLQGHEAFF. DNA of the CDR3: TGTGCCAGCAGCCACTTGCAGGGCCATGAAGCTTTCTTT.

The rearrangement links TRBV19 to TRBJ1-3; 11 bases are shared with TRBD1. The CDR3 sequence is 17 residues long. With V trimmed by 2 bases and J by 3 bases, 6 bases remained unmatched. Germline V gene lookup returns CDR1 LNHDA and CDR2 SQIVND (reference sequence). The CDR3 nucleotides read TGTGCCAGTAGTATAAGAGGACAGGGGGCATATGGAAACACCATATATTTT. Translation gives CASSIRGQGAYGNTIYF. Combining the CDR3 with reference TRBV19 and TRBJ1-3 gives the whole variable domain DGGITQSPKYLFRKEGQNVTLSCEQNLNHDAMYWYRQDPGQGLRLIYYSQIVNDFQKGDIAEGYSVSREKKESFPLTVTSAQKNPTAFYLCASSIRGQGAYGNTIYFGEGSWLTVV.

This sequence joins TRBV6-5 and TRBJ2-4; no firm D call. Trimming removed 6 bases at V and 0 bases at J, with 6 bases between. The CDR3 sequence is 13 residues long. CDR1 and CDR2 (germline): MNHEY, SVGAGI. This CDR3 reads CASSQLAKNIQYF. The CDR3, as DNA: TGTGCCAGCAGCCAGTTAGCCAAAAACATTCAGTACTTC.

This sequence joins TRBV6-5 and TRBJ2-1; 11 nucleotides line up with TRBD2. The CDR3 has 15 residues. The junction had 3 bases not matched to a gene; V was cut back by 5 bases and J by 3 bases. From germline, CDR1 is MNHEY and CDR2 SVGAGI. CDR3 protein: CASSRLAGNYNEQFF. The CDR3 DNA sequence: TGTGCCAGCAGTAGACTAGCGGGAAACTACAATGAGCAGTTCTTC.

This clone was seen just once. The V gene is TRBV2, the J gene TRBJ2-7, with 10 bases fitting TRBD1. Looked up from germline, CDR1 is SNHLY and CDR2 is FYNNEI. V trimming: 10 bases; J trimming: 5 bases; junction bases outside the gene matches: 8. The CDR3 runs to 13 residues. CDR3: CAIQRTGGDEQYF. The DNA for the CDR3 is TGTGCCATCCAACGGACAGGGGGAGACGAGCAGTACTTC.

V is TRBV4-2 and J is TRBJ2-5, with TRBD2 identical over 9 bases. Germline V gene lookup returns CDR1 LGHNA and CDR2 YNFKEQ. V gave up 3 bases and J gave up 7 bases; unmatched junction bases: 12. CDR3 size: 16 residues. The CDR3 region is CASSQDSGGPGGTQYF. The CDR3 DNA is TGTGCCAGCAGCCAGGATAGCGGGGGCCCCGGGGGGACCCAGTACTTC.

V gene TRBV28 combines with J gene TRBJ1-2, with unresolved D. The V and J ends lost 4 bases and 5 bases respectively, with 11 bases between them. The CDR3 runs 13 residues. CDR1 and CDR2 (germline): MDHEN, SYDVKM. The CDR3 nucleotides are TGTGCCAGCAGTTCCAGGACGGGATATGGCTACACCTTC. Translation: CASSSRTGYGYTF.

The table lists this clone with a count of one. V gene TRBV2 combines with J gene TRBJ1-5; D is perhaps TRBD1 (5 bases). There are 15 residues in the CDR3. Germline V gives CDR1 SNHLY, CDR2 FYNNEI. The germline V and J ends were trimmed by 5 bases and 4 bases, with 15 bases remaining between them. This CDR3 is CASSRTGGSNQPQHF. The CDR3 DNA sequence: TGTGCCAGCAGTAGGACCGGGGGTTCTAATCAGCCCCAGCATTTT.

The J gene is TRBJ2-5, the V gene TRBV6-5; possible D gene TRBD1, 6 bases. The DNA matches TRBJ2-7 better at its end, which makes the J call doubtful. Germline CDR1 MNHEY, CDR2 SVGAGI. This CDR3 region has 12 residues. CDR3 nucleotide sequence: TGTGCCAGCGGACAGACCACCTACGAGCAGTACTTC. This gives the protein CASGQTTYEQYF.

This chain links TRBV10-1 with TRBJ2-5; 11 bases align to TRBD2. The better agreement between TRBJ2-7 and the DNA end casts doubt on the J call. Germline V gene lookup returns CDR1 WNHNN and CDR2 SYGVQD (reference sequence). There are 16 residues in the CDR3. The CDR3 nucleotides read TGCGCCAGCAGTGAGACCGGGACTAGCGGTTCCTACGAGCAGTACTTC. Its translation: CASSETGTSGSYEQYF.

The chain uses TRBV4-1 and TRBJ2-7, with D possibly TRBD2 on 5 matching bases. The germline V gene has CDR1 MGHRA and CDR2 YSYEKL. The ends were cut back, 4 bases at V and 0 bases at J, with 19 bases in the middle. CDR3 length: 17 residues. Here the CDR3 DNA reads TGCGCCAGCAGCCGACAACCGCGGCTAGCAGCCTCCTACGAGCAGTACTTC. Protein sequence: CASSRQPRLAASYEQYF.

This clone appeared a single time. V usage is TRBV6-5 and J usage is TRBJ2-1; 7 bases are a match to TRBD2. CDR1 MNHEY and CDR2 SVGAGI come from the germline V gene. CDR3 length: 16 amino acids. J was trimmed by 2 bases and V by 0 bases; bases with no gene match: 4. Here the CDR3 reads CASSYSGGVTYNEQFF. The CDR3, as DNA: TGTGCCAGCAGTTACTCGGGGGGGGTAACCTACAATGAGCAGTTCTTC.

This clone was detected once. CDR3 nucleotides: TGTGCCAGCAGCTTAACGTTAGGGACAGGGGGTGAGACCCAGTACTTC. Its protein product is CASSLTLGTGGETQYF. This rearrangement joins TRBV7-3 to TRBJ2-5; 11 nucleotides agree with TRBD1. Germline lookup yields CDR1 SGHTA and CDR2 FQGTGA. The CDR3 consists of 16 residues. V shed 0 bases and J 5 bases; nucleotides not matched to a gene: 5.

This chain connects TRBV11-3 to TRBJ2-2, with 10 bases that match TRBD2. Germline CDR1 is SGHNT and CDR2 is YENEEA. Trimming at V came to 4 bases and at J to 7 bases, leaving 0 bases not matched to a gene. There are 13 residues in the CDR3. The DNA for the CDR3 is TGTGCCAGCAGCTGGACTAGCGGCGGGGAGCTGTTTTTT. This translates into CASSWTSGGELFF.

This chain links TRBV19 with TRBJ1-2; perhaps TRBD1 as D (5 bases). The CDR3 runs 14 residues. Germline V gene sequence: CDR1 LNHDA, CDR2 SQIVND (reference sequence). V gave up 3 bases and J gave up 2 bases, with 10 bases separating them. The CDR3 nucleotides read TGTGCCAGTAGTATTAGGGGCAGGAACTATGGCTACACCTTC. Translated, it gives CASSIRGRNYGYTF. Filled out from reference TRBV19 and TRBJ1-2, the complete variable domain reads DGGITQSPKYLFRKEGQNVTLSCEQNLNHDAMYWYRQDPGQGLRLIYYSQIVNDFQKGDIAEGYSVSREKKESFPLTVTSAQKNPTAFYLCASSIRGRNYGYTFGSGTRLTVV.

The chain has TRBV4-1 and TRBJ2-1; TRBD2 matches at 10 bases. The CDR3 is 17 residues long. The germline CDR1 and CDR2 sequences are MGHRA and YSYEKL. Germline trimming cut 1 base from V and 6 bases from J; bases unmatched to any gene: 9. The CDR3 bases are TGCGCCAGCAGCCAAGTAAGCGGGAGGGCCTGGGGCAATGAGCAGTTCTTC. Translated, it gives CASSQVSGRAWGNEQFF.

This clone was seen more than once but under ten times. The gene calls are TRBV5-6 and TRBJ2-3; a possible D gene is TRBD2 (6 bases). This CDR3 region has 13 residues. The V gene's germline CDR1 is SGHDT and CDR2 YYEEEE. Trimming stripped 1 base from V and 14 bases from J, with 17 bases between. The CDR3 loop reads CASSLIAGLPAYF. CDR3 bases: TGTGCCAGCAGCTTGATCGCGGGACTCCCGGCGTATTTT.

This sequence joins TRBV5-1 and TRBJ2-3; D may be TRBD1 (6 bases). Per the germline V gene, CDR1 is SGHRS and CDR2 is YFSETQ. V lost 2 bases and J lost 5, with 9 bases in between. The CDR3 totals 13 residues. This chain's CDR3 is CASSLSGVDTQYF. CDR3 DNA sequence: TGCGCCAGCAGCTTATCAGGGGTAGATACGCAGTATTTT.

Comments on this clone: Compared with germline, one end of the junction differs, possibly owing to a read error. The CDR3, as DNA: TGTTCCAGCAGCTTAGCTGGGCCAGAGCAGTACTTC. Translated: CSSSLAGPEQYF. This rearrangement joins TRBV7-9 to TRBJ2-7; no clear D. This CDR3 has 12 amino acids. CDR1 and CDR2 from the germline V gene are SEHNR and FQNEAQ (reference sequence).

V usage is TRBV7-3 and J usage is TRBJ2-7; 8 nucleotides align to TRBD2. Germline-derived CDR1 and CDR2 are SGHTA and FQGTGA. This CDR3 has 15 amino acids. The ends lost 2 bases at V and 2 bases at J; junction bases unmatched: 5. The CDR3 DNA follows: TGTGCCAGCAGCTTACGGGGGGGGTACACCTACGAGCAGTACTTC. Translating gives CASSLRGGYTYEQYF.

The chain recombines TRBV15 with TRBJ1-5; D is ambiguous. CDR1 and CDR2 (germline): LNHNV, YYDKDF (reference sequence). Trimming removed 5 bases at V and 3 bases at J, with 8 bases between. The CDR3 runs to 13 residues. Written as DNA, the CDR3 is TGTGCCACCAGCGAGTATAACAATCAGCCCCAGCATTTT. Its translation is CATSEYNNQPQHF.

The CDR3 spells CASSNGGEGHNEQFF. The DNA of the CDR3 is TGTGCCAGCAGCAACGGGGGGGAAGGGCACAATGAGCAGTTCTTC. The gene calls are TRBV13 and TRBJ2-1; TRBD2 agrees at 8 bases. After removal of 5 bases from V and 5 bases from J, the junction contained 8 bases not matched to a gene. CDR1 and CDR2 from the germline V gene are PRHDT and FYEKMQ (reference sequence). CDR3 length equals 15 residues.

The chain couples TRBV7-2 to TRBJ1-4, with 8 nucleotides matching TRBD1. V lost 6 bases and J lost 0; bases outside the gene matches: 15. Germline loops: CDR1 SGHTA, CDR2 FQGNSA. The CDR3 length is 19 residues. CDR3 residues: CASSPIQGGGLATNEKLFF. CDR3 nucleotide sequence: TGTGCCAGCAGTCCCATACAGGGGGGTGGTCTAGCAACTAATGAAAAACTGTTTTTT.